The source of this T cell receptor (beta chain) is a study of cytotoxic CD8 clonotypes in ibrutinib-treated CLL. For the study at large: Average yields of around 260,000 productive templates and 94,082 productive rearrangements characterized the samples. Findings and limits, study-wide: Few clonotypes were public, and these shrank or held steady under treatment.

Looked up from germline, CDR1 is WSHSY and CDR2 is SAAADI. Trimming removed 2 bases from V and 4 bases from J, with 3 bases in between. The CDR3 runs 12 residues. This clone came up a few times. Its specificity is unknown. Targeted sequencing depth ranged from 1 in 200,000 to 1 in 1 million T cells. Data came from immunoSEQ multiplex PCR; TCRdb stores just in-frame clones and leaves some out. The sample has some 290,000 clones, about 80% seen once. The sequence was obtained from a human donor with chronic lymphocytic leukemia. Sequencing was performed on PBMCs, taken before ibrutinib treatment. V and J are TRBV10-2 and TRBJ2-1; D unclear. DNA for the CDR3: TGCGCCAGCAGTGAGACGTACAATGAGCAGTTCTTC. The encoded protein is CASSETYNEQFF.